This TCR beta chain was recovered during a study of T cell repertoires in cytomegalovirus infection. Findings of the study overall: The ex vivo response was dominated by HLA-C-restricted CMV-specific TCR beta clonotypes.

To note about this clonotype: Its antigen is still unknown.

TCRdb used MiXCR to reprocess the reads, holding one entry per CDR3 protein. Here the sample spans roughly 100,000 distinct CDR3 sequences, approximately 17% being singletons. Trimming took 5 bases from V and 5 from J; bases not matched to a gene: 5. Germline CDR1 reads SGHRS; CDR2 reads YFSETQ. This CDR3 has 14 residues. The J gene is TRBJ2-1, the V gene TRBV5-1; TRBD2 matches at 9 bases. Sequenced input: PBMCs. The TCR originated in a human donor in good health (CMV status not recorded). Some clones in this sample may be carry-over from other donors' samples. The CDR3 loop reads CASSRTSDNNEQFF. Written as DNA, the CDR3 is TGCGCCAGCAGTCGGACTAGCGACAACAATGAGCAGTTCTTC.